This T cell receptor (beta chain) is drawn from a study of OX40 agonist ivuxolimab in advanced cancers. Study information: The group had a mean age of about 60 years, ranged from roughly 20 to 80, and was less than 85% male. Study observations and caveats: The authors also found low normalized T-cell clonal expansion in some nonresponders. Expanded clones tended on average to be more numerous among CD8+ T cells than CD4+. There was clonal expansion of CD4+ and CD8+ blood T cells by week 6 at 0.1 to 3.0 mg/kg.

Here immunoSEQ multiplex PCR was the method, and the copy in TCRdb shows in-frame clones only, minus some. The sample has about 63,000 clones; approximately 91% are singletons. Points on this clone: Its antigen is not known.

The V gene lost 3 bases and the J gene lost 0 bases, with 10 bases spanning the gap. CDR1 SGHTA and CDR2 FQGTGA come from the germline V gene. This CDR3 comprises 15 residues. Sequenced material: CD4+ or CD8+ T cells sorted from blood, taken in a trial of the OX40 agonist ivuxolimab. The gene calls are TRBV7-3 and TRBJ2-3; D could derive from TRBD1 or TRBD2 (6 bases each). The TCR sequence derives from an adult with an advanced solid tumor such as melanoma, head and neck, liver or kidney cancer. As DNA, the CDR3 is TGTGCCAGCAGCTTCACGGGGGCAAGCACAGATACGCAGTATTTT. As protein: CASSFTGASTDTQYF. Supplemented by reference TRBV7-3 and TRBJ2-3, the full variable domain reads GAGVSQTPSNKVTEKGKYVELRCDPISGHTALYWYRQSLGQGPEFLIYFQGTGAADDSGLPNDRFFAVRPEGSVSTLKIQRTERGDSAVYLCASSFTGASTDTQYFGPGTRLTVL.